This entry lists 21 T cell receptor beta chains sequenced from one sample in a study of shared clonotypes between healthy human individuals. The table came from immunoSEQ multiplex PCR; TCRdb's copy has only in-frame clones and leaves some out. The data contain some 2.3 million clones, 85% to 95% of them seen just once; the ten biggest clones take up 0.35% to 0.5%. Material: naive CD4+ T cells from PBMCs. Sample subset: CD45RA+ positively selected. Receptors were obtained from a man between 18 and 29 years old in good health. Some clones in this sample may be carry-over from other donors' samples.

V gene TRBV30 combines with J gene TRBJ2-4, with 10 bases identical to TRBD2. J was trimmed by 8 bases and V by 2 bases; bases with no gene match: 3. The CDR3 has 13 residues. Germline V gene data show CDR1 as GTSNPN and CDR2 as SVGIG (reference sequence). Here the CDR3 DNA reads TGTGCCTGGAGTAGAGCGGGGGGGGACATTCAGTACTTC. It yields the protein CAWSRAGGDIQYF.

This rearrangement joins TRBV11-2 to TRBJ2-2; D remains ambiguous. The CDR3 runs to 12 residues. CDR1 is SGHAT and CDR2 is FQNNGV in the germline V gene. Trimming took off 5 bases at V and 7 bases at J, with 8 bases between the two ends. CDR3: CASSLYYGELFF. In DNA form, the CDR3 reads TGTGCCAGCAGCCTCTACTACGGGGAGCTGTTTTTT.

The CDR3 reads CASSLDTGTAKYF. The CDR3 DNA reads TGCGCCAGCAGCTTGGACACTGGGACAGCGAAGTACTTC. The V call is TRBV5-1, the J call TRBJ2-4; the match to TRBD1 covers 7 bases. Germline lookup yields CDR1 SGHRS and CDR2 YFSETQ. This CDR3 has 13 residues. With 0 bases clipped from V and 14 bases from J, the junction kept 8 bases outside the gene matches.

This clone has just one count. The gene calls are TRBV10-3 and TRBJ2-3; D may match TRBD1 or TRBD2 (5 bases each). V lost 3 bases, J lost 0 bases, and 10 bases lay in between. This CDR3 has 15 amino acids. Per germline, CDR1 ENHRY and CDR2 SYGVKD. Here the CDR3 DNA reads TGTGCCATCAGTGACCGGGACGGCAGCACAGATACGCAGTATTTT. Translated: CAISDRDGSTDTQYF.

The chain combines TRBV5-1 with TRBJ2-1, with D possibly being TRBD2 (6 bases). CDR3 size: 13 residues. Germline V gives CDR1 SGHRS, CDR2 YFSETQ. The ends were cut back, 0 bases at V and 7 bases at J, with 8 bases in the middle. In DNA form, the CDR3 reads TGCGCCAGCAGCTTGGTTCGGGGGAATGAGCAGTTCTTC. Protein product: CASSLVRGNEQFF.

The chain carries TRBV5-6 and TRBJ2-5, with 11 positions matching TRBD2. The CDR3 totals 16 residues. Germline V lookup: CDR1 SGHDT, CDR2 YYEEEE. V lost 4 bases and J lost 5; bases outside the gene matches: 10. The CDR3 spells CASSLVAGGGAETQYF. Here the CDR3 DNA reads TGTGCCAGCAGCCTCGTAGCGGGAGGGGGGGCTGAGACCCAGTACTTC.

The chain links TRBV25-1 to TRBJ2-3; D is undetermined. V lost 4 bases, J lost 1 base, and 6 bases lay in between. This CDR3 is built from 13 residues. CDR1 and CDR2 from the germline V gene are MGHDK and SYGVNS. In DNA form, the CDR3 reads TGTGCCAGCAGTGGAGTCGGCACAGATACGCAGTATTTT. Its protein is CASSGVGTDTQYF.

J is TRBJ2-7 and V is TRBV5-1; 7 bases fit TRBD1. CDR3 length: 14 amino acids. V trimming: 2 bases; J trimming: 3 bases; junction bases outside the gene matches: 5. Germline-derived CDR1 and CDR2 are SGHRS and YFSETQ. In nucleotides, the CDR3 is TGCGCCAGCAGCTTTCGGCAGGGGGACTACGAGCAGTACTTC. Translation gives CASSFRQGDYEQYF.

In DNA form, the CDR3 reads TGTGCCAGCAGCCTCGGGTGGGAGCGGGGTGTGACCAATGAGCAGTTCTTC. It encodes CASSLGWERGVTNEQFF. This chain joins TRBV11-3 and TRBJ2-1, with 7 nucleotides matching TRBD2. CDR1 and CDR2 from the germline V gene are SGHNT and YENEEA. The CDR3 has 17 residues. Trimming removed 5 bases from V and 6 bases from J; junction bases left unmatched: 16. The whole variable domain, filled in from reference TRBV11-3 and TRBJ2-1, reads EAGVVQSPRYKIIEKKQPVAFWCNPISGHNTLYWYLQNLGQGPELLIRYENEEAVDDSQLPKDRFSAERLKGVDSTLKIQPAELGDSAVYLCASSLGWERGVTNEQFFGPGTRLTVL.

V usage is TRBV29-1 and J usage is TRBJ2-7, with no clear D. V was trimmed by 7 bases and J by 3 bases, leaving 13 bases between them. Germline CDR1 and CDR2: SQVTM and ANQGSEA. The CDR3 has 12 amino acids. The CDR3 region is CSARVGSYEQYF. The CDR3 DNA is TGCAGCGCCCGGGTGGGCAGCTACGAGCAGTACTTC.

The chain links TRBV27 to TRBJ2-5; tentative D call: TRBD2 (6 bases). Germline-derived CDR1 and CDR2 are MNHEY and SMNVEV (reference sequence). Trimming removed 3 bases at V and 5 bases at J, with 10 bases between. The CDR3 contains 13 residues. In nucleotides, the CDR3 is TGTGCCAGCAGTTTTTCGGGAGAGGAGACCCAGTACTTC. Amino acid sequence: CASSFSGEETQYF.

V usage is TRBV6-5 and J usage is TRBJ1-2; 10 bases line up with TRBD1. V shed 1 base and J 6 bases; nucleotides not matched to a gene: 2. The CDR3 contains 14 residues. CDR1 is MNHEY and CDR2 is SVGAGI in the germline V gene. DNA of the CDR3: TGTGCCAGCAGTTACTTGGACAGGGGGAATGGCTACACCTTC. Translating it yields CASSYLDRGNGYTF.

V gene TRBV19 combines with J gene TRBJ1-1; TRBD1 matches 7 bases. Germline CDR1 LNHDA, CDR2 SQIVND (reference sequence). V was clipped by 6 bases and J by 6 bases; unmatched bases: 7. The CDR3 has 13 residues. The CDR3 bases are TGTGCCAGTAGCCGACAGGGTATCCCTGAAGCTTTCTTT. This gives the protein CASSRQGIPEAFF.

The J gene is TRBJ1-1, the V gene TRBV5-1, with unresolved D. The germline V gene has CDR1 SGHRS and CDR2 YFSETQ. The V gene lost 3 bases and the J gene lost 0 bases, with 6 bases spanning the gap. The CDR3 is 13 amino acids. The CDR3 sequence is CASSYQVNTEAFF. The CDR3, as DNA: TGCGCCAGCAGCTACCAGGTGAACACTGAAGCTTTCTTT.

V gene TRBV15 combines with J gene TRBJ2-1; no definite D call. The CDR3 spans 13 residues. V lost 0 bases to trimming and J lost 7 bases, with 7 bases between them. Germline V gene sequence: CDR1 LNHNV, CDR2 YYDKDF (reference sequence). DNA for the CDR3: TGTGCCACCAGCAGAGATCAAGGTAATGAGCAGTTCTTC. This translates into CATSRDQGNEQFF.

A note on this clone: Other DNA sequences in the sample encode the same CDR3. The chain has TRBV5-1 and TRBJ1-1; D unresolved. V lost 4 bases to trimming and J lost 0 bases, with 10 bases between them. The CDR3 is 14 amino acids. CDR1 and CDR2 (germline): SGHRS, YFSETQ. CDR3 sequence: CASSLEGLNTEAFF. As DNA, the CDR3 is TGCGCCAGCAGCCTCGAAGGATTGAACACTGAAGCTTTCTTT.

The chain couples TRBV4-2 to TRBJ2-7, with TRBD1 matching 8 bases. V gave up 0 bases and J gave up 3 bases; unmatched junction bases: 10. This CDR3 region has 17 residues. Germline CDR1 LGHNA, CDR2 YNFKEQ. DNA for the CDR3: TGTGCCAGCAGCCAAGACCTCCGGGACAGGATCTACTACGAGCAGTACTTC. It encodes CASSQDLRDRIYYEQYF.

A word on this clone: Other DNA sequences of this sample code for an identical CDR3. This rearrangement joins TRBV30 to TRBJ2-7; D ambiguous. This CDR3 region has 11 residues. The germline gives CDR1 GTSNPN, CDR2 SVGIG (reference sequence). V lost 0 bases and J lost 4, with 4 bases in between. CDR3 sequence reads: CAWSVSYEQYF. In nucleotides, the CDR3 is TGTGCCTGGAGTGTCTCTTACGAGCAGTACTTC.

This chain connects TRBV30 to TRBJ1-2; 7 bases fit TRBD1. Germline trimming cut 0 bases from V and 7 bases from J; bases unmatched to any gene: 8. Germline lookup yields CDR1 GTSNPN and CDR2 SVGIG (reference sequence). The CDR3 loop spans 14 amino acids. CDR3 amino acids: CAWSVNRGGSGYTF. Written as DNA, the CDR3 is TGTGCCTGGAGTGTAAACAGGGGCGGGAGTGGCTACACCTTC.

The chain carries TRBV29-1 and TRBJ1-1, with D possibly being TRBD1 (5 bases). The CDR3 has 12 residues. Germline V lookup: CDR1 SQVTM, CDR2 ANQGSEA. The V end lost 8 bases, the J end lost 1 base, and 11 bases lay between the germline ends. DNA of the CDR3: TGCAGCACGAGGGGTGGGAACACTGAAGCTTTCTTT. Residues: CSTRGGNTEAFF.

The chain is built from TRBV30 and TRBJ1-5; D unresolved. This CDR3 is 13 amino acids long. Trimming stripped 4 bases from V and 0 bases from J, with 7 bases between. CDR1 GTSNPN and CDR2 SVGIG come from the germline V gene (reference sequence). The CDR3 region is CAWNEYSNQPQHF. CDR3 nucleotides: TGTGCCTGGAATGAGTATAGCAATCAGCCCCAGCATTTT. The variable domain in full, completed from reference TRBV30 and TRBJ1-5, reads SQTIHQWPATLVQPVGSPLSLECTVEGTSNPNLYWYRQAAGRGLQLLFYSVGIGQISSEVPQNLSASRPQDRQFILSSKKLLLSDSGFYLCAWNEYSNQPQHFGDGTRLSIL.